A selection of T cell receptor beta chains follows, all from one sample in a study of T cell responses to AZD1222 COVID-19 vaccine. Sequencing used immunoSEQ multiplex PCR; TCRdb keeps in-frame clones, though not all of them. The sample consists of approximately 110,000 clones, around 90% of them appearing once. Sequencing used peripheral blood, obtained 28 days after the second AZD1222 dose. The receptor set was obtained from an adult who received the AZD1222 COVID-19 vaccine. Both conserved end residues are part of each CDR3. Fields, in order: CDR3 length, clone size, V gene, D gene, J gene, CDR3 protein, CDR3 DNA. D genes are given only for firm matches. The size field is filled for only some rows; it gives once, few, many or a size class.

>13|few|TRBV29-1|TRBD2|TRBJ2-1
CSVDEREGRSRFF
TGCAGCGTTGACGAGCGGGAGGGCCGGTCGAGGTTCTTC
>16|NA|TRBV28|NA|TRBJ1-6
CASNLGGSSYNSPLHF
TGTGCCAGCAATCTGGGGGGGAGCTCCTATAATTCACCCCTCCACTTT
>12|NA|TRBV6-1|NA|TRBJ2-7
CASSSGVHEQYF
TGTGCCAGCAGTTCAGGGGTACACGAGCAGTACTTC
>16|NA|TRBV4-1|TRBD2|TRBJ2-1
CASSLIRDGGDNEQFF
TGCGCCAGCAGCCTTATCCGGGACGGGGGGGACAATGAGCAGTTCTTC
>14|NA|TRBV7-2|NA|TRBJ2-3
CASRVRGSTDTQYF
TGTGCCAGCAGAGTTCGGGGGAGCACAGATACGCAGTATTTT
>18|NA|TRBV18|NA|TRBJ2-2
CASSPPEKMRGCTGELFF
TGTGCCAGCTCACCACCGGAAAAGATGCGGGGCTGCACCGGGGAGCTGTTTTTT
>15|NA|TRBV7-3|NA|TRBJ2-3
CASSSGGTITDTQYF
TGTGCCAGCAGCTCAGGGGGGACCATCACAGATACGCAGTATTTT
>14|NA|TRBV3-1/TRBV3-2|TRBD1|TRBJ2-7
CASSSGTASYEQYF
TGTGCCAGCAGCTCCGGGACAGCGTCCTACGAGCAGTACTTC
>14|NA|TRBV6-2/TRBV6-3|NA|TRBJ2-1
CASSYSVVANEQFF
TGTGCCAGCAGTTACTCGGTGGTAGCCAATGAGCAGTTCTTC
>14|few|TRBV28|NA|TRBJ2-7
CASSSGGPTYEQYF
TGTGCCAGCAGTTCGGGCGGGCCCACCTACGAGCAGTACTTC
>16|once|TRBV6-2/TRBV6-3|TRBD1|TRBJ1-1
CASSYQASTGGTEAFF
TGTGCCAGCAGTTACCAAGCATCTACAGGGGGGACTGAAGCTTTCTTT
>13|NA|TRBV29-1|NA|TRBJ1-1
CSGRDISGTEAFF
TGCAGCGGGAGAGATATTTCTGGCACTGAAGCTTTCTTT
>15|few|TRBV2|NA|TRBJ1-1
CASSEQGRGNTEAFF
TGTGCCAGCAGTGAACAGGGCAGGGGGAACACTGAAGCTTTCTTT
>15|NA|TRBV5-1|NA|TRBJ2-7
CASSLVSPAANEQYF
TGCGCCAGCAGCTTGGTCTCCCCGGCCGCCAACGAGCAGTACTTC
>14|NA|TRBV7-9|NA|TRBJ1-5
CASSLSDSNQPQHF
TGTGCCAGCAGCTTATCGGATAGCAATCAGCCCCAGCATTTT
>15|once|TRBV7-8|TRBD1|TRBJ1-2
CASSQWTGGTYGYTF
TGTGCCAGCAGCCAGTGGACAGGGGGTACCTATGGCTACACCTTC
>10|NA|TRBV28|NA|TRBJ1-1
CASSRTEAFF
TGTGCCAGCAGTCGCACTGAAGCTTTCTTT
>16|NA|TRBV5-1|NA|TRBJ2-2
CASSHNGLGGTGELFF
TGCGCCAGCAGCCACAATGGACTAGGGGGAACCGGGGAGCTGTTTTTT
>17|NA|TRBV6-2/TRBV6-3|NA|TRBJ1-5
CASSYQPRTDSNQPQHF
TGTGCCAGCAGTTACCAACCAAGGACGGATAGCAATCAGCCCCAGCATTTT
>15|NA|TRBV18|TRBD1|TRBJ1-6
CASSQRTGGLSPLHF
TGTGCCAGCTCACAACGGACAGGGGGCCTCTCACCCCTCCACTTT
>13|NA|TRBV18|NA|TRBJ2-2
CASQPQNTGELFF
TGTGCCAGCCAACCGCAGAACACCGGGGAGCTGTTTTTT
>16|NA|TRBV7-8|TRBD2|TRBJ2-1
CASSPEGTSGYNEQFF
TGTGCCAGCAGCCCCGAGGGGACTAGCGGTTACAATGAGCAGTTCTTC
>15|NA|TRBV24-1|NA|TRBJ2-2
CATSDHGRETGELFF
TGTGCCACCAGTGACCACGGGAGAGAGACCGGGGAGCTGTTTTTT
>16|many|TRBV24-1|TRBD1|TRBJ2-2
CATSDPRTGDTGELFF
TGTGCCACCAGTGATCCCAGGACAGGGGACACCGGGGAGCTGTTTTTT
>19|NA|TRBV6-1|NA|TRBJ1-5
CASSERVRVALFGNQPQHF
TGTGCCAGCAGTGAAAGGGTCAGGGTGGCCTTATTTGGCAATCAGCCCCAGCATTTT
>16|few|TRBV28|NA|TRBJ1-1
CASSLPPPDMNTEAFF
TGTGCCAGCAGTCTCCCCCCCCCAGATATGAACACTGAAGCTTTCTTT
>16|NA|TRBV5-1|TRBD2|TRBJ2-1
CASQLSTSGLGDEQFF
TGCGCCAGCCAACTATCTACTAGCGGCCTTGGGGATGAGCAGTTCTTC
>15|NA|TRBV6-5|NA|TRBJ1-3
CASKRGGSSGNTIYF
TGTGCCTCGAAGAGAGGAGGGAGCTCTGGAAACACCATATATTTT
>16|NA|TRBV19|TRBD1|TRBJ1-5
CASISGGGLSNQPQHF
TGTGCCAGTATCTCGGGAGGGGGCTTGAGCAATCAGCCCCAGCATTTT
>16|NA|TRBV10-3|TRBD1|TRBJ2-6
CAIRPDRGPGANVLTF
TGTGCCATCAGGCCTGACAGGGGCCCTGGGGCCAACGTCCTGACTTTC
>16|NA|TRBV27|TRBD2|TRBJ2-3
CASSLYRREATDTQYF
TGTGCCAGCAGTTTATATCGGCGGGAGGCCACAGATACGCAGTATTTT
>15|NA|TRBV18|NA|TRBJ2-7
CASSPASGASYEQYF
TGTGCCAGCTCACCGGCCTCCGGGGCCTCCTACGAGCAGTACTTC
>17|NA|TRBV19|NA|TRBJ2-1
CASSIDLGVASNNEQFF
TGTGCCAGTAGTATAGATCTTGGGGTAGCGAGTAACAATGAGCAGTTCTTC
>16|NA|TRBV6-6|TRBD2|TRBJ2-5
CASGSSLAGRSGAQYF
TGTGCCAGCGGATCCTCTTTAGCGGGACGTTCAGGGGCCCAGTACTTC
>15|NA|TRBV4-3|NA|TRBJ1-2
CASSQEPTLNYGYTF
TGCGCCAGCAGCCAAGAACCGACACTTAACTATGGCTACACCTTC
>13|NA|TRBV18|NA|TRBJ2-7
CASSPRVTYEQYF
TGTGCCAGCTCACCAAGGGTAACCTACGAGCAGTACTTC
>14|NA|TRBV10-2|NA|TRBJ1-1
CASSESYVNTEAFF
TGCGCCAGCAGTGAGTCGTACGTGAACACTGAAGCTTTCTTT
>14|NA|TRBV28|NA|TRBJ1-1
CASSLSLGNTEAFF
TGTGCCAGCAGTTTATCACTTGGGAACACTGAAGCTTTCTTT
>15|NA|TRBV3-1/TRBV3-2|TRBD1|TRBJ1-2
CASSRRTDRGHGYTF
TGTGCCAGCAGCCGCCGCACGGACAGGGGCCATGGCTACACCTTC
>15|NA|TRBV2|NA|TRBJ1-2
CASSDSSRGLYGYTF
TGTGCCAGCAGTGATTCGAGCAGGGGATTATATGGCTACACCTTC
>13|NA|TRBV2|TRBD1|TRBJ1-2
CASNLDRGRGYTF
TGTGCCAGCAACCTAGACAGGGGACGTGGCTACACCTTC
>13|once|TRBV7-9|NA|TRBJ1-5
CASSLGRNQPQHF
TGTGCCAGCAGCTTAGGGAGGAACCAGCCCCAGCATTTT
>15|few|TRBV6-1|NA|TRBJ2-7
CASSEEMAGVNEQYF
TGTGCCAGCAGTGAAGAGATGGCAGGGGTAAACGAGCAGTACTTC
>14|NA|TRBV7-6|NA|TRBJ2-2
CASSQGRGTGELFF
TGTGCCAGCAGCCAGGGGAGGGGCACCGGGGAGCTGTTTTTT
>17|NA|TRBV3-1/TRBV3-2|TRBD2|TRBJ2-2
CASSQDGVAGVTGELFF
TGTGCCAGCAGCCAAGATGGGGTAGCGGGAGTTACCGGGGAGCTGTTTTTT
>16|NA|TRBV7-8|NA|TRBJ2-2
CASSLRASLEAGELFF
TGTGCCAGCAGCCTAAGGGCCTCTCTAGAAGCCGGGGAGCTGTTTTTT